The clone carrying this TCR beta chain was seen only once. The table came from immunoSEQ multiplex PCR; TCRdb's copy has only in-frame clones and leaves some out. The table records some 150,000 clones, approximately 84% of them present only once. The data stem from a study of blood T cell repertoires in COVID-19. Overall study context: Material from acute and convalescent COVID-19 was sourced from the United States, Italy and Spain.

Sequencing was performed on peripheral blood. The TCR sequence derives from a human donor in a cohort sampled during active COVID-19.

The CDR3 is CAWSRPGTGLRDTQYF. DNA for the CDR3: TGTGCCTGGAGCAGGCCCGGGACAGGGTTGCGGGATACGCAGTATTTT. This chain joins TRBV30 and TRBJ2-3, with TRBD1 identical over 9 bases. This CDR3 contains 16 residues. Germline-derived CDR1 and CDR2 are GTSNPN and SVGIG (reference sequence). V dropped 3 bases and J dropped 6; count of bases not matched to a gene: 13. Combining the CDR3 with reference TRBV30 and TRBJ2-3 gives the whole variable domain SQTIHQWPATLVQPVGSPLSLECTVEGTSNPNLYWYRQAAGRGLQLLFYSVGIGQISSEVPQNLSASRPQDRQFILSSKKLLLSDSGFYLCAWSRPGTGLRDTQYFGPGTRLTVL.